These 15 T cell receptor beta chains were all obtained from the same sample, sequenced in a study of shared clonotypes between healthy human individuals. Assay used: immunoSEQ multiplex PCR; TCRdb lists only in-frame clones, some missing. The sample lists 2 million to 2.5 million clones; 92% were seen once. The sequencing input was naive CD4+ T cells from PBMCs. Specified subset: CD45RA+ positively selected. These TCRs come from a man aged 18 to 29 in good health. Some clones in this sample may be carry-over from other donors' samples.

The chain carries TRBV5-4 and TRBJ2-2; 10 bases are a match to TRBD2. This CDR3 is 18 amino acids long. Germline trimming cut 4 bases from V and 7 bases from J; bases unmatched to any gene: 16. The germline CDR1 and CDR2 sequences are SGHNT and YYREEE (reference sequence). For the CDR3, the DNA is TGTGCCAGCAGCCCGTCTCGTCCCACAGCGGGGGGGGGCGGGGAGCTGTTTTTT. Its protein product is CASSPSRPTAGGGGELFF.

The CDR3 loop is CASSQEGALYGYTF. DNA of the CDR3: TGTGCCAGCAGCCAAGAGGGGGCCCTCTATGGCTACACCTTC. This sequence joins TRBV4-2 and TRBJ1-2; possible D gene TRBD1, 6 bases. V shed 0 bases and J shed 4 bases, with 9 bases lying between them. Germline CDR1 and CDR2: LGHNA and YNFKEQ. The CDR3 covers 14 residues.

V is TRBV29-1 and J is TRBJ2-1; D might be TRBD1 (5 bases). The CDR3 is made up of 14 amino acids. Germline-derived CDR1 and CDR2 are SQVTM and ANQGSEA. Trimming stripped 7 bases from V and 2 bases from J, with 15 bases between. The CDR3 is CSAAPQVTYNEQFF. For the CDR3, the DNA is TGCAGCGCTGCCCCACAGGTTACCTACAATGAGCAGTTCTTC.

V and J are TRBV11-1 and TRBJ2-7, with 7 bases that match TRBD1. The CDR3 totals 15 residues. Trimming removed 5 bases from V and 3 bases from J; junction bases left unmatched: 10. The V gene's germline CDR1 is SGHAT and CDR2 FQDESV (reference sequence). The CDR3 coding sequence is TGTGCCAGCAGCGATACCGGGACAGCCTACTACGAGCAGTACTTC. This sequence encodes CASSDTGTAYYEQYF.

This chain connects TRBV28 to TRBJ2-6; D is perhaps TRBD2 (5 bases). V was cut by 8 bases and J by 0 bases, with 11 bases left in between. Germline assignment: CDR1 MDHEN and CDR2 SYDVKM. The CDR3 spans 15 residues. CDR3 amino acids: CASRLQRSGANVLTF. Here the CDR3 DNA reads TGTGCCAGCCGACTACAACGCTCTGGGGCCAACGTCCTGACTTTC.

The CDR3 bases are TGTGCCAGCAGATCACGGGGCGACGCTCTACGGGAGCAGTACTTC. It encodes CASRSRGDALREQYF. The chain carries TRBV27 and TRBJ2-7; D assignment may be TRBD1 or TRBD2 (5 bases each). CDR3 size: 15 residues. V was clipped by 6 bases and J by 7 bases, with 22 bases between them. CDR1 is MNHEY, CDR2 SMNVEV, per germline (reference sequence).

Details on this clone: Other DNA variants within this sample encode the same CDR3. CDR3 nucleotide sequence: TGCGCCAGCAGCCTGACAGTAGGCTATGGCTACACCTTC. Protein sequence: CASSLTVGYGYTF. The chain combines TRBV5-1 with TRBJ1-2, with D tentatively TRBD1 (5 bases). Germline assignment: CDR1 SGHRS and CDR2 YFSETQ. Between the trimmed V and J ends, which lost 4 bases and 4 bases, there was a span of 11 bases. CDR3 size: 13 residues.

The rearrangement links TRBV28 to TRBJ1-4; D gene unclear. Deletions cut 2 bases from V and 0 bases from J, with 10 bases between. This CDR3 contains 16 residues. Germline CDR1 reads MDHEN; CDR2 reads SYDVKM. The CDR3 is CASSLSGLATNEKLFF. The CDR3 nucleotides read TGTGCCAGCAGTTTAAGCGGGCTTGCAACTAATGAAAAACTGTTTTTT.

The V call is TRBV18, the J call TRBJ1-5; the match to TRBD1 covers 7 bases. The germline V gene encodes CDR1 KGHSH and CDR2 LQKENI. The CDR3 runs to 14 residues. V shed 6 bases and J 11 bases; nucleotides not matched to a gene: 13. DNA of the CDR3: TGTGCCAGCTCCCAACGACAGGGCCAGCAGACCCAGCATTTT. Residues: CASSQRQGQQTQHF.

The chain uses TRBV15 and TRBJ1-1; maybe TRBD1 (5 bases). Per germline, CDR1 LNHNV and CDR2 YYDKDF (reference sequence). V lost 5 bases and J lost 1, with 14 bases in between. CDR3 length: 15 amino acids. This chain's CDR3 is CATSLFSGGNTEAFF. CDR3 DNA: TGTGCCACCAGCCTGTTCTCGGGGGGGAACACTGAAGCTTTCTTT.

The rearrangement joins TRBV27 to TRBJ2-7; 7 bases line up with TRBD1. Germline V lookup: CDR1 MNHEY, CDR2 SMNVEV (reference sequence). The CDR3 is made up of 15 amino acids. Germline trimming cut 9 bases from V and 2 bases from J; bases unmatched to any gene: 13. The CDR3 region has the DNA TGTGCCAGAGGCCCCCGAAGGGGGCACCCCTACGAGCAGTACTTC. Protein product: CARGPRRGHPYEQYF.

Remarks on this clone: The same CDR3 can be traced to other DNA sequences in this sample. V and J are TRBV5-1 and TRBJ2-7; D gene ambiguous. Germline V CDR1 and CDR2: SGHRS, YFSETQ. This CDR3 comprises 13 residues. Deletions cut 3 bases from V and 2 bases from J, with 9 bases between. CDR3 amino acids: CASSWGLTYEQYF. In DNA form, the CDR3 reads TGCGCCAGCAGCTGGGGATTGACCTACGAGCAGTACTTC.

This sequence joins TRBV5-1 and TRBJ1-3; 7 bases align to TRBD1. Germline V gene lookup returns CDR1 SGHRS and CDR2 YFSETQ. V trimming: 3 bases; J trimming: 4 bases; junction bases outside the gene matches: 7. The CDR3 contains 15 residues. The CDR3: CASSWGTALGNTIYF. CDR3 nucleotides: TGCGCCAGCAGCTGGGGGACAGCCCTCGGAAACACCATATATTTT.

The chain combines TRBV2 with TRBJ1-4; TRBD1 might be the D (5 bases). V gave up 8 bases and J gave up 4 bases, with 17 bases separating them. The germline V gene has CDR1 SNHLY and CDR2 FYNNEI. This CDR3 comprises 15 residues. In DNA, the CDR3 is TGTGCCAGCCGTTGGGACCGGACCATTAATGAAAAACTGTTTTTT. Its translation is CASRWDRTINEKLFF. Supplemented by reference TRBV2 and TRBJ1-4, the full variable domain reads EPEVTQTPSHQVTQMGQEVILRCVPISNHLYFYWYRQILGQKVEFLVSFYNNEISEKSEIFDDQFSVERPDGSNFTLKIRSTKLEDSAMYFCASRWDRTINEKLFFGSGTQLSVL.

The chain has TRBV18 and TRBJ1-4, with a tentative D call TRBD1 (5 bases). V was trimmed by 3 bases and J by 6 bases, leaving 14 bases between them. This CDR3 has 15 amino acids. Germline loops: CDR1 KGHSH, CDR2 LQKENI. CDR3 nucleotide sequence: TGTGCCAGCTCACCCCCGGGACCAGTTTATGAAAAACTGTTTTTT. Protein: CASSPPGPVYEKLFF.